The rows below give T cell receptor beta chains drawn from one sample of a study of cytomegalovirus exposure and HLA in healthy donors. Sequenced by immunoSEQ multiplex PCR; TCRdb stores in-frame clones only, minus some. The data hold about 93,000 clones, with 55% to 70% observed a single time. Sequencing was performed on PBMCs. All receptors derive from a boy aged 5-17 years in good health and CMV-seropositive. Both conserved end residues are part of each CDR3. D genes are given only for firm matches. Size is omitted from some rows. Given values are once, few, many or a class for expanded clones.

TRBD1	TRBV6-5	TRBJ1-6	-	CASSYRKGGPLHF	TGTGCCAGCAGTTACCGAAAAGGGGGCCCCCTCCACTTT
-	TRBV2	TRBJ1-1	-	CASTNRVGNTEAFF	TGTGCCAGCACGAACAGGGTGGGGAACACTGAAGCTTTCTTT
-	TRBV28	TRBJ2-7	few	CASSNRQTPYEQYF	TGTGCCAGCAGCAACCGACAGACCCCCTACGAGCAGTACTTC
-	TRBV9	TRBJ1-2	-	CASSLEYGRGYTF	TGTGCCAGCAGCCTAGAATATGGGCGCGGCTACACCTTC
-	TRBV27	TRBJ2-1	-	CASKNIAYNEQFF	TGTGCCAGCAAGAACATCGCCTACAATGAGCAGTTCTTC
TRBD1	TRBV7-7	TRBJ2-2	-	CASSSGTGLNTGELFF	TGTGCCAGCAGCTCAGGGACAGGGCTGAACACCGGGGAGCTGTTTTTT
-	TRBV25-1	TRBJ1-5	-	CASSESGSLREPQHF	TGTGCCAGCAGTGAATCGGGCAGCCTGCGGGAGCCCCAGCATTTT
-	TRBV13	TRBJ2-2	-	CASSSQQYTGELFF	TGTGCCAGCAGCTCACAACAGTACACCGGGGAGCTGTTTTTT
-	TRBV6-5	TRBJ1-3	-	CASSSGQISGNTIYF	TGTGCCAGCAGCTCTGGACAGATCTCTGGAAACACCATATATTTT
TRBD2	TRBV15	TRBJ2-7	-	CATSPSGGAEQYF	TGTGCCACCAGCCCCTCGGGGGGGGCCGAGCAGTACTTC